The 27 T cell receptor beta chains reported below all come from one sample, sequenced in a study of shared clonotypes between healthy human individuals. Produced via immunoSEQ multiplex PCR; TCRdb's table is partial and in-frame only. The table has around 720,000 clones, less than 80% seen once. Sample: memory CD4+ T cells sorted from blood. This sample's subset: CD45RA-negative fraction. These receptors were taken from a woman under 40 in good health.

V gene TRBV5-1 combines with J gene TRBJ2-5; tentatively, D is TRBD2 (5 bases). The germline V gene has CDR1 SGHRS and CDR2 YFSETQ. V was shortened by 0 bases and J by 11 bases, with 11 bases between the two germline ends. This CDR3 has 12 residues. The CDR3 reads CASSLVGGEQYF. CDR3 DNA sequence: TGCGCCAGCAGCTTGGTAGGTGGGGAGCAGTACTTC.

The CDR3 is CSVDLQGTDTQYF. Written as DNA, the CDR3 is TGCAGCGTTGACTTGCAGGGGACGGATACGCAGTATTTT. The chain is built from TRBV29-1 and TRBJ2-3, with a weak D call TRBD1 (6 bases). In germline, CDR1 is SQVTM, CDR2 ANQGSEA. The length of the CDR3 is 13 residues. Between the trimmed V and J ends, which lost 3 bases and 6 bases, there was a span of 13 bases.

This clone was counted once. The chain employs TRBV7-9 and TRBJ2-7; no firm D call. Looked up from germline, CDR1 is SEHNR and CDR2 is FQNEAQ (reference sequence). V lost 1 base, J lost 4 bases, and 5 bases lay in between. CDR3 length: 12 residues. This chain's CDR3 is CASSLVAYEQYF. DNA of the CDR3: TGTGCCAGCAGCTTAGTTGCATACGAGCAGTACTTC.

The chain joins TRBV7-9 to TRBJ1-1; D possibly corresponds to TRBD1 (5 bases). Germline V CDR1 and CDR2: SEHNR, FQNEAQ (reference sequence). The CDR3 has 12 residues. Trimming removed 5 bases at V and 4 bases at J, with 8 bases between. The CDR3 DNA reads as TGTGCCAGCAGCCAGACAGTCACTGAAGCTTTCTTT. This sequence encodes CASSQTVTEAFF.

The J gene is TRBJ1-2, the V gene TRBV7-9; no clear D gene. Trimming took off 5 bases at V and 0 bases at J, with 13 bases between the two ends. Germline V gene data show CDR1 as SEHNR and CDR2 as FQNEAQ (reference sequence). CDR3 size: 15 residues. Here the CDR3 reads CASSPHTTTNYGYTF. CDR3 sequence (DNA): TGTGCCAGCAGCCCTCATACTACCACTAACTATGGCTACACCTTC.

The chain has TRBV19 and TRBJ1-4; no clear D. The V gene lost 1 base and the J gene lost 8 bases, with 8 bases spanning the gap. Germline-derived CDR1 and CDR2 are LNHDA and SQIVND (reference sequence). The CDR3 consists of 13 residues. In nucleotides, the CDR3 is TGTGCCAGTAGTATAGTGCTGTCCGAAAAACTGTTTTTT. This encodes CASSIVLSEKLFF. Combining the CDR3 with reference TRBV19 and TRBJ1-4 gives the whole variable domain DGGITQSPKYLFRKEGQNVTLSCEQNLNHDAMYWYRQDPGQGLRLIYYSQIVNDFQKGDIAEGYSVSREKKESFPLTVTSAQKNPTAFYLCASSIVLSEKLFFGSGTQLSVL.

As for this clone: The sample contains more than one DNA sequence encoding this CDR3. The chain combines TRBV5-1 with TRBJ2-1; D gene unclear. The germline V gene has CDR1 SGHRS and CDR2 YFSETQ. Trimming cost V 1 base and J 0 bases, with 8 bases left between them. The CDR3 is made up of 15 amino acids. In nucleotides, the CDR3 is TGCGCCAGCAGCTTGACTCGCGCCTCCTACAATGAGCAGTTCTTC. It specifies CASSLTRASYNEQFF.

This chain uses TRBV7-9 with TRBJ1-4; TRBD1 agrees at 7 bases. Germline V gene sequence: CDR1 SEHNR, CDR2 FQNEAQ (reference sequence). Trimming removed 3 bases from V and 4 bases from J; junction bases left unmatched: 5. This CDR3 spans 15 amino acids. The CDR3 region is CASSLGQNHNEKLFF. The CDR3 nucleotides read TGTGCCAGCAGCTTGGGACAGAACCATAATGAAAAACTGTTTTTT.

The chain joins TRBV2 to TRBJ2-5, with 9 bases fitting TRBD1. Germline V gives CDR1 SNHLY, CDR2 FYNNEI. Trimming took 6 bases from V and 6 from J; bases not matched to a gene: 11. This CDR3 has 15 residues. The CDR3 DNA reads TGTGCCAGCAGGTCGGGACAGGGAAAGGAAAAGACCCAGTACTTC. Its protein is CASRSGQGKEKTQYF.

The CDR3 loop is CASSEGVPLRGQYF. The CDR3 nucleotides read TGTGCCAGCAGTGAAGGGGTCCCCCTACGTGGGCAGTACTTC. The chain links TRBV6-1 to TRBJ2-7; D gene unclear. The germline gives CDR1 MNHNS, CDR2 SASEGT. The CDR3 loop spans 14 amino acids. With 1 base removed from V and 9 bases from J, the gap between germline ends came to 16 bases.

This clone has only a few counts. The chain has TRBV9 and TRBJ2-3; the D is unclear. Trimming stripped 0 bases from V and 1 base from J, with 12 bases between. CDR3 length: 16 residues. Germline V CDR1 and CDR2: SGDLS, YYNGEE. CDR3 coding DNA: TGTGCCAGCAGCGTAGAAGGTAACGGCCGCACAGATACGCAGTATTTT. Translated: CASSVEGNGRTDTQYF.

The V call is TRBV5-1, the J call TRBJ1-4; D is unclear. V lost 0 bases and J 7 bases, leaving 13 bases between the germline ends. The CDR3 loop spans 15 amino acids. CDR1 SGHRS and CDR2 YFSETQ come from the germline V gene. This chain's CDR3 is CASSLAVRESEKLFF. Written as DNA, the CDR3 is TGCGCCAGCAGCTTGGCCGTAAGGGAAAGTGAAAAACTGTTTTTT.

J is TRBJ2-5 and V is TRBV5-4; 11 bases are a match to TRBD2. V shed 5 bases and J 2 bases; nucleotides not matched to a gene: 14. This CDR3 has 18 amino acids. CDR1 and CDR2 from the germline V gene are SGHNT and YYREEE (reference sequence). Here the CDR3 reads CASREGLAGGGGQETQYF. In DNA, the CDR3 is TGTGCCAGCAGGGAGGGGCTAGCGGGAGGCGGTGGGCAAGAGACCCAGTACTTC. Combining the CDR3 with reference TRBV5-4 and TRBJ2-5 gives the whole variable domain ETGVTQSPTHLIKTRGQQVTLRCSSQSGHNTVSWYQQALGQGPQFIFQYYREEENGRGNFPPRFSGLQFPNYSSELNVNALELDDSALYLCASREGLAGGGGQETQYFGPGTRLLVL.

There are many counts of this clone. At the DNA level, this CDR3 is encoded by other sequences in the same sample as well. The chain couples TRBV5-1 to TRBJ1-4; the match to TRBD1 covers 7 bases. Germline CDR1 reads SGHRS; CDR2 reads YFSETQ. V lost 0 bases to trimming and J lost 3 bases; unmatched junction nucleotides: 2. The CDR3 length is 15 residues. For the CDR3, the DNA is TGCGCCAGCAGCTTGGGAGGGGGCCCTAATGAAAAACTGTTTTTT. Its translation is CASSLGGGPNEKLFF.

About this clone itself: Other DNA sequences in the same sample also yield this CDR3. The chain carries TRBV30 and TRBJ2-3; possible D gene TRBD2, 5 bases. Germline V gene lookup returns CDR1 GTSNPN and CDR2 SVGIG (reference sequence). The germline V and J ends were trimmed by 5 bases and 6 bases, with 9 bases remaining between them. CDR3 length: 11 amino acids. CDR3 sequence (DNA): TGTGCCTGGTCCACGGGGGATACGCAGTATTTT. Translating gives CAWSTGDTQYF.

This sequence joins TRBV28 and TRBJ2-7; D is tentatively TRBD1 or TRBD2 (9 bases each). Germline-derived CDR1 and CDR2 are MDHEN and SYDVKM. The V gene lost 7 bases and the J gene lost 4 bases, with 26 bases spanning the gap. The CDR3 loop spans 17 amino acids. This CDR3 is CASTGQGLGGRGYEQYF. CDR3 sequence (DNA): TGTGCCAGCACCGGACAGGGGTTAGGCGGGAGGGGTTACGAGCAGTACTTC.

J is TRBJ2-1 and V is TRBV29-1; a possible D gene is TRBD2 (6 bases). With 4 bases removed from V and 5 bases from J, the gap between germline ends came to 21 bases. Germline-derived CDR1 and CDR2 are SQVTM and ANQGSEA. The CDR3 contains 16 residues. CDR3 bases: TGCAGCGTTGGCAGGCGGAGGGACGTATGGGACAATGAGCAGTTCTTC. Encoded protein: CSVGRRRDVWDNEQFF.

The chain carries TRBV5-1 and TRBJ2-3; D possibly matches TRBD1 or TRBD2 (5 bases each). Germline V CDR1 and CDR2: SGHRS, YFSETQ. The CDR3 consists of 15 residues. The V end lost 1 base, the J end lost 0 bases, and 9 bases lay between the germline ends. Written as DNA, the CDR3 is TGCGCCAGCAGCTTGCGGGACGGAAGCACAGATACGCAGTATTTT. This encodes CASSLRDGSTDTQYF. The full variable domain, its missing parts supplied by reference TRBV5-1 and TRBJ2-3, is KAGVTQTPRYLIKTRGQQVTLSCSPISGHRSVSWYQQTPGQGLQFLFEYFSETQRNKGNFPGRFSGRQFSNSRSEMNVSTLELGDSALYLCASSLRDGSTDTQYFGPGTRLTVL.

V gene TRBV30 combines with J gene TRBJ1-2; no firm D call. V was pared by 2 bases and J by 8 bases, with 18 bases between. Looked up from germline, CDR1 is GTSNPN and CDR2 is SVGIG (reference sequence). The CDR3 contains 14 residues. CDR3 DNA sequence: TGTGCCTGGAGTACCGGGCCCCCCATCGACGGCTACACCTTC. Translated: CAWSTGPPIDGYTF.

V usage is TRBV27 and J usage is TRBJ2-7, with unresolved D. The CDR3 is 13 amino acids. Trimming took 4 bases from V and 3 from J, leaving 10 bases between them. Germline values: CDR1 MNHEY, CDR2 SMNVEV (reference sequence). Written as DNA, the CDR3 is TGTGCCAGCAGTTCCGCTTACCTCTACGAGCAGTACTTC. This gives the protein CASSSAYLYEQYF.

This clone was detected only a few times. The chain combines TRBV11-2 with TRBJ2-2, with D hard to call. The CDR3 consists of 13 residues. Between the trimmed V and J ends, which lost 3 bases and 6 bases, there was a span of 8 bases. CDR1 and CDR2 from the germline V gene are SGHAT and FQNNGV. CDR3 region: CASSFSAAGELFF. For the CDR3, the DNA is TGTGCCAGCAGCTTTTCGGCGGCCGGGGAGCTGTTTTTT.

V usage is TRBV2 and J usage is TRBJ2-6; no definite D call. The CDR3 sequence is 18 residues long. V lost 4 bases to trimming and J lost 1 base, with 17 bases between them. The germline V gene has CDR1 SNHLY and CDR2 FYNNEI. The CDR3 bases are TGTGCCAGCAGTGCCTCGACGGAGCGTTCATCTGGGGCCAACGTCCTGACTTTC. Encoded protein: CASSASTERSSGANVLTF.

The DNA of the CDR3 is TGTGCCAGCAGAGAAAACACAGATACGCAGTATTTT. Protein product: CASRENTDTQYF. The chain links TRBV2 to TRBJ2-3, with unresolved D. The CDR3 spans 12 residues. CDR1 and CDR2 (germline): SNHLY, FYNNEI. V gave up 6 bases and J gave up 2 bases, with 6 bases separating them.

This clone was seen more than once but under ten times. In the same sample, other DNA sequences code for this CDR3. This chain uses TRBV5-1 with TRBJ2-1; D gene unclear. CDR3 size: 15 residues. The ends were cut back, 2 bases at V and 1 base at J, with 10 bases in the middle. CDR1 is SGHRS and CDR2 is YFSETQ in the germline V gene. CDR3 in amino acids: CASSFSRGSYNEQFF. CDR3 bases: TGCGCCAGCAGCTTTTCGCGAGGTTCCTACAATGAGCAGTTCTTC.

CDR3 sequence: CASSGDWGTDTQYF. The CDR3 coding sequence is TGTGCCAGCAGTGGGGACTGGGGCACAGATACGCAGTATTTT. The chain combines TRBV7-2 with TRBJ2-3; D is possibly TRBD2 (6 bases). Germline CDR1 SGHTA, CDR2 FQGNSA. Trimming stripped 6 bases from V and 1 base from J, with 11 bases between. This CDR3 is 14 amino acids long.

Worth noting for this clone: Other DNA sequences in the same sample also yield this CDR3. The rearrangement joins TRBV5-1 to TRBJ2-1, with 8 nucleotides matching TRBD2. The V and J ends lost 3 bases and 3 bases, in that order; junction bases with no gene match: 5. Germline V lookup: CDR1 SGHRS, CDR2 YFSETQ. CDR3 size: 15 residues. CDR3 in DNA: TGCGCCAGCAGCTCATCAACTAGCGGCTACAATGAGCAGTTCTTC. Amino acid sequence: CASSSSTSGYNEQFF.

This chain joins TRBV4-1 and TRBJ2-5, with TRBD2 identical over 9 bases. Germline V CDR1 and CDR2: MGHRA, YSYEKL. The CDR3 has 15 residues. V shed 8 bases, J shed 4 bases, and the junction held 11 bases outside the gene matches. The CDR3 spells CASGGIAGVLETQYF. CDR3 nucleotides: TGCGCCAGCGGCGGGATAGCGGGAGTCCTAGAGACCCAGTACTTC.